This T cell receptor (beta chain) was recorded in a study of T cell repertoires in cytomegalovirus infection. Whole-study results and caveats: Accumulated public TCR beta family frequency recognized individuals carrying CMV together with the relevant HLA.

TCRdb reprocessed the reads via MiXCR and lists one record per CDR3 protein. The repertoire holds roughly 600,000 distinct CDR3 sequences, with roughly 26% as singletons. Details on this clonotype: Its antigen remains unknown.

Trimming cost V 1 base and J 1 base, with 7 bases left between them. Germline V gene lookup returns CDR1 SEHNR and CDR2 FQNEAQ (reference sequence). The CDR3 has 15 residues. The receptor was isolated from a human donor in good health (CMV status not recorded). Some clones in this sample may be carry-over from other donors' samples. The sequenced sample consisted of CD8+ T cells from PBMCs. The V call is TRBV7-9, the J call TRBJ2-2; possibly TRBD1 or TRBD2 for D (5 bases each). This CDR3 reads CASSLVGENTGELFF. CDR3 DNA: TGTGCCAGCAGCTTAGTGGGGGAGAACACCGGGGAGCTGTTTTTT.